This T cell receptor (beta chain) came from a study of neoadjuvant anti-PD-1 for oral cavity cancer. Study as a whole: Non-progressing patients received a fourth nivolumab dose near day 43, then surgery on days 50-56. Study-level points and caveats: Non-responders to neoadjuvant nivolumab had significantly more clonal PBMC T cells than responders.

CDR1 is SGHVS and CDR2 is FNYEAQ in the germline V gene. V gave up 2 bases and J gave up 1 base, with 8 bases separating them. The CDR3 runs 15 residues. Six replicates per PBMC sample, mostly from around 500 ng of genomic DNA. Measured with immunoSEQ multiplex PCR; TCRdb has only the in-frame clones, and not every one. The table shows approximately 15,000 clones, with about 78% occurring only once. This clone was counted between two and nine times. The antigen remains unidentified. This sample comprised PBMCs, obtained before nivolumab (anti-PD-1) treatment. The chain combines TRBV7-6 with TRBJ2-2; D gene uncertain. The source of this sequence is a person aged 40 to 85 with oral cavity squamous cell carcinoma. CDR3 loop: CASSLIAGNTGELFF. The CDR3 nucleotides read TGTGCCAGCAGCTTAATTGCAGGGAACACCGGGGAGCTGTTTTTT.